Listed below are T cell receptor beta chains from one sample, sequenced in a study of T cell repertoires in aging, cancer and after chemotherapy. One entry per CDR3 protein results from TCRdb running MiXCR on the multiplex PCR reads. The profile shows about 4,600 distinct CDR3 sequences, around 20% of them singletons. Specimen: blood. Source of these receptors: a human donor with a blood cancer. Both conserved end residues are part of each CDR3. Fields, in order: CDR3 DNA, CDR3 protein, J gene, V gene, CDR3 length, D gene, clone size. A D gene is named only where the DNA matches it firmly. The listing skips clone size in some rows; elsewhere it reads once, few, many or a size class.

CDR3nt: TGTGCCAGCAGTTTGTCGGGAAACACCATATATTTT; CDR3aa: CASSLSGNTIYF; j_gene: TRBJ1-3; v_gene: TRBV12-3/TRBV12-4; len: 12; d_gene: NA; abundance: NA
CDR3nt: TGTGCCAGCTCAAGAGAGACGGGACGCGTTGCCCAGTACTTC; CDR3aa: CASSRETGRVAQYF; j_gene: TRBJ2-5; v_gene: TRBV18; len: 14; d_gene: NA; abundance: medium-sized
CDR3nt: TGTGCCATCAGTGAGTTCCCCCCAGGGGACTCTGGAAACACCATATATTTT; CDR3aa: CAISEFPPGDSGNTIYF; j_gene: TRBJ1-3; v_gene: TRBV10-3; len: 17; d_gene: NA; abundance: few
CDR3nt: TGTGCCAGCAGTGACTCCACCCTGCGGGAGACTATGAACACTGAAGCTTTCTTT; CDR3aa: CASSDSTLRETMNTEAFF; j_gene: TRBJ1-1; v_gene: TRBV6-4; len: 18; d_gene: NA; abundance: NA
CDR3nt: TGTGCCAGCAGTTTATTGGGTGGCTACACCTTC; CDR3aa: CASSLLGGYTF; j_gene: TRBJ1-2; v_gene: TRBV12-3/TRBV12-4; len: 11; d_gene: NA; abundance: few
CDR3nt: TGTGCCAGCAGTTTCTACGTAGCGGGGGGGCAAGAGACCCAGTACTTC; CDR3aa: CASSFYVAGGQETQYF; j_gene: TRBJ2-5; v_gene: TRBV12-3/TRBV12-4; len: 16; d_gene: TRBD2; abundance: few
CDR3nt: TGTGCCAGCATCCTGGTTAGCGGGGGGGCGGGTAAGCAGTTCTTC; CDR3aa: CASILVSGGAGKQFF; j_gene: TRBJ2-1; v_gene: TRBV12-3/TRBV12-4; len: 15; d_gene: TRBD2; abundance: NA
CDR3nt: TGTGCCAGCACGTCGGGACAGGGAACTTGGGAGACCCAGTACTTC; CDR3aa: CASTSGQGTWETQYF; j_gene: TRBJ2-5; v_gene: TRBV12-3/TRBV12-4; len: 15; d_gene: TRBD1; abundance: medium-sized
CDR3nt: TGCGCCAGCAGCACGGGACTTGGGCGGACAGATACGCAGTATTTT; CDR3aa: CASSTGLGRTDTQYF; j_gene: TRBJ2-3; v_gene: TRBV5-1; len: 15; d_gene: NA; abundance: NA
CDR3nt: TGTGCCAGCAGCCGGGGACAGGGCGCGACTGAAGCTTTCTTT; CDR3aa: CASSRGQGATEAFF; j_gene: TRBJ1-1; v_gene: TRBV12-3/TRBV12-4; len: 14; d_gene: TRBD1; abundance: NA
CDR3nt: TGTGCCAGCAGCGGGTACTCCAGGGGAGAGAAAGCTTTCTTT; CDR3aa: CASSGYSRGEKAFF; j_gene: TRBJ1-1; v_gene: TRBV6-1; len: 14; d_gene: NA; abundance: few
CDR3nt: TGTGCCAGTCGAGGACTAGGGTCGGCAGATACGCAGTATTTT; CDR3aa: CASRGLGSADTQYF; j_gene: TRBJ2-3; v_gene: TRBV6-5; len: 14; d_gene: TRBD2; abundance: large
CDR3nt: TGTGCCAGCAGCAACCCCTTCCAGGAAAAACTGTTTTTT; CDR3aa: CASSNPFQEKLFF; j_gene: TRBJ1-4; v_gene: TRBV5-4; len: 13; d_gene: NA; abundance: NA
CDR3nt: TGTGCCAGCACTACGGTCAGTATGAGGGGCGGAGAGACCCAGTACTTC; CDR3aa: CASTTVSMRGGETQYF; j_gene: TRBJ2-5; v_gene: TRBV6-2/TRBV6-3; len: 16; d_gene: NA; abundance: medium-sized